The entry below gives a single T cell receptor (beta chain) sequence along with its context. Its antigen is still unknown. CDR1 is LNHNV, CDR2 YYDKDF, per germline (reference sequence). V shed 5 bases and J 3 bases; nucleotides not matched to a gene: 6. This CDR3 is 14 amino acids long. This sample was included in a study of cytomegalovirus exposure and HLA in healthy donors. It was with 60 Vbeta and 13 Jbeta primers that the PCR ran. Produced via immunoSEQ multiplex PCR; TCRdb's table is partial and in-frame only. The sample consists of roughly 170,000 clones, approximately 80% of them appearing once. The study, taken as a whole, reports: Analyses of presence/absence relied on an assumption of roughly uniform sequencing depth across donors.

The TCR was taken from a woman younger than 45 in good health and CMV-seronegative. Material: PBMCs. The chain recombines TRBV15 with TRBJ2-7; 8 bases match TRBD1. CDR3 region: CATSRWTGYYEQYF. The CDR3 coding sequence is TGTGCCACCAGCCGATGGACAGGGTACTACGAGCAGTACTTC. The full variable domain, in which reference TRBV15 and TRBJ2-7 provide the parts outside the CDR3, is DAMVIQNPRYQVTQFGKPVTLSCSQTLNHNVMYWYQQKSSQAPKLLFHYYDKDFNNEADTPDNFQSRRPNTSFCFLDIRSPGLGDTAMYLCATSRWTGYYEQYFGPGTRLTVT.